Following are 29 T cell receptor beta chains from one sample sequenced in a study of blood T cell repertoires in COVID-19. Data came from immunoSEQ multiplex PCR; TCRdb stores just in-frame clones and leaves some out. The sample carries approximately 460,000 clones, roughly 87% recorded once. Sequencing used peripheral blood. Receptors were obtained from a man between 18 and 35 years old with COVID-19, enrolled during active disease.

This sequence joins TRBV6-2 or TRBV6-3 and TRBJ1-4; 8 nucleotides line up with TRBD1. CDR3 length equals 14 residues. The V segment lost 6 bases and the J segment 7 bases; nucleotides outside the gene matches: 7. Germline V CDR1 and CDR2: MNHEY, SVGEGT. CDR3 sequence reads: CASSNRGNGEKLFF. The CDR3 DNA follows: TGTGCCAGCAGCAACAGGGGGAATGGTGAAAAACTGTTTTTT.

The chain uses TRBV2 and TRBJ2-2, with 8 bases matching TRBD2. Unmatched junction bases numbered 11, after V lost 7 bases and J lost 4 bases. CDR3 size: 16 residues. CDR1 and CDR2 (germline): SNHLY, FYNNEI. This CDR3 reads CASTDGRGGGTGELFF. CDR3 nucleotide sequence: TGTGCCAGCACAGATGGCCGGGGGGGTGGCACCGGGGAGCTGTTTTTT.

This chain connects TRBV2 to TRBJ1-1; D perhaps matches TRBD1 (5 bases). V lost 8 bases and J 10 bases, leaving 20 bases between the germline ends. CDR1 and CDR2 from the germline V gene are SNHLY and FYNNEI. This CDR3 spans 13 amino acids. The CDR3 sequence: CASGSGRPSGAFF. The CDR3 region has the DNA TGTGCCAGCGGATCAGGGCGTCCCTCGGGAGCTTTCTTT.

The chain is built from TRBV7-2 and TRBJ2-5; D remains unclear. Trimming pared 6 bases from V and 5 bases from J, leaving 16 bases between. The germline CDR1 and CDR2 sequences are SGHTA and FQGNSA. The CDR3 contains 14 residues. The chain's CDR3 is CASRPLRPWETQYF. The CDR3 nucleotides are TGTGCCAGCAGACCTCTACGCCCCTGGGAGACCCAGTACTTC. Full variable domain (missing parts from reference TRBV7-2 and TRBJ2-5): GAGVSQSPSNKVTEKGKDVELRCDPISGHTALYWYRQSLGQGLEFLIYFQGNSAPDKSGLPSDRFSAERTGGSVSTLTIQRTQQEDSAVYLCASRPLRPWETQYFGPGTRLLVL.

V is TRBV6-6 and J is TRBJ2-7, with a weak D call TRBD1 (6 bases). Germline CDR1 is MNHNY and CDR2 is SVGAGI (reference sequence). This CDR3 contains 15 residues. Trimming took off 7 bases at V and 4 bases at J, with 20 bases between the two ends. CDR3 nucleotides: TGTGCCAGCACACCTTCAGTGGACAGATTTTACGAGCAGTACTTC. Translation: CASTPSVDRFYEQYF.

The CDR3 protein is CSARDPSGYTF. In nucleotides, the CDR3 is TGCAGTGCTAGAGACCCTTCTGGCTACACCTTC. V is TRBV20-1 and J is TRBJ1-2; D unclear. Trimming left V 0 bases short and J 7 bases short, with 6 bases between. The CDR3 extends over 11 amino acids. Germline values: CDR1 DFQATT, CDR2 SNEGSKA (reference sequence).

This rearrangement joins TRBV2 to TRBJ1-1; possible D gene TRBD1, 5 bases. Germline values: CDR1 SNHLY, CDR2 FYNNEI. V lost 3 bases to trimming and J lost 3 bases, with 5 bases between them. CDR3 size: 12 residues. CDR3 sequence: CASSDRDTEAFF. CDR3 bases: TGTGCCAGCAGTGACAGGGACACTGAAGCTTTCTTT.

The V gene is TRBV9, the J gene TRBJ1-2, with 8 bases aligning to TRBD1. This CDR3 is 14 amino acids long. J gave up 5 bases and V 5 bases, and 8 bases lay outside the gene matches. CDR1 is SGDLS, CDR2 YYNGEE, per germline. CDR3 nucleotides: TGTGCCAGCAGTGGACAGGGCCGTGGGTATGGCTACACCTTC. Protein sequence: CASSGQGRGYGYTF.

The V gene is TRBV6-6, the J gene TRBJ2-1, with a possible D match to TRBD2 (5 bases). CDR1 and CDR2 (germline): MNHNY, SVGAGI (reference sequence). The V end lost 4 bases, the J end lost 12 bases, and 13 bases lay between the germline ends. The CDR3 totals 12 residues. CDR3 DNA sequence: TGTGCCAGCAGTTCCCTAGCTTCTGGGCAGTTCTTC. Its translation: CASSSLASGQFF.

The chain uses TRBV5-4 and TRBJ1-1; D gene uncertain. Germline V lookup: CDR1 SGHNT, CDR2 YYREEE (reference sequence). The CDR3 contains 13 residues. V lost 5 bases and J lost 2, with 10 bases in between. The CDR3 here is CASSLGSNTEAFF. DNA of the CDR3: TGTGCCAGCAGTCTCGGGAGTAACACTGAAGCTTTCTTT.

This sequence joins TRBV3-1 (or the pseudogene TRBV3-2) and TRBJ2-2; D unresolved. The CDR3 totals 13 residues. Germline assignment: CDR1 LGHDT and CDR2 YNNKEL (reference sequence). The V end lost 2 bases, the J end lost 1 base, and 2 bases lay between the germline ends. The CDR3 nucleotides are TGTGCCAGCAGCCAACAGAACACCGGGGAGCTGTTTTTT. Translation: CASSQQNTGELFF.

This sequence joins TRBV6-5 and TRBJ1-1; D gene ambiguous. In germline, CDR1 is MNHEY, CDR2 SVGAGI. The V end lost 4 bases, the J end lost 8 bases, and 8 bases lay between the germline ends. The CDR3 has 11 residues. The CDR3 DNA follows: TGTGCCAGCAGTTCGTTGGCCGAAGCTTTCTTT. Translated, it gives CASSSLAEAFF.

The rearrangement joins TRBV18 to TRBJ1-6, with D perhaps matching TRBD1 (6 bases). The V end was cut by 1 base, the J end by 10 bases, with 17 bases between. This CDR3 has 16 amino acids. Germline V gene lookup returns CDR1 KGHSH and CDR2 LQKENI. For the CDR3, the DNA is TGTGCCAGCTCACCACTCGAATCAGGGACAAAGTCACCCCTCCACTTT. It translates to CASSPLESGTKSPLHF.

The J gene is TRBJ2-6, the V gene TRBV9; 7 nucleotides match TRBD1. Germline values: CDR1 SGDLS, CDR2 YYNGEE. V shed 3 bases and J 2 bases; nucleotides not matched to a gene: 5. The CDR3 totals 16 residues. The CDR3 here is CASSARTGAGANVLTF. As DNA, the CDR3 is TGTGCCAGCAGCGCAAGAACAGGGGCTGGGGCCAACGTCCTGACTTTC. The variable domain in full, with the rest retrieved from reference TRBV9 and TRBJ2-6, is DSGVTQTPKHLITATGQRVTLRCSPRSGDLSVYWYQQSLDQGLQFLIQYYNGEERAKGNILERFSAQQFPDLHSELNLSSLELGDSALYFCASSARTGAGANVLTFGAGSRLTVL.

V usage is TRBV5-1 and J usage is TRBJ1-4, with D possibly TRBD1 on 5 matching bases. The CDR3 is 14 amino acids. Trimming shortened V by 1 base and J by 7 bases, and 11 bases separated the two germline ends. From germline, CDR1 is SGHRS and CDR2 YFSETQ. The CDR3 sequence: CASSLSGGREKLFF. CDR3 nucleotide sequence: TGCGCCAGCAGCTTGTCCGGGGGTCGTGAAAAACTGTTTTTT.

J is TRBJ1-5 and V is TRBV30, with D possibly matching TRBD1 (6 bases). Germline V CDR1 and CDR2: GTSNPN, SVGIG (reference sequence). This CDR3 is 13 amino acids long. Between the trimmed V and J ends, which lost 5 bases and 3 bases, there was a span of 11 bases. CDR3 protein: CAWATGPNQPQHF. The CDR3 region has the DNA TGTGCCTGGGCCACAGGGCCCAATCAGCCCCAGCATTTT. The variable domain in full, with the rest retrieved from reference TRBV30 and TRBJ1-5, is SQTIHQWPATLVQPVGSPLSLECTVEGTSNPNLYWYRQAAGRGLQLLFYSVGIGQISSEVPQNLSASRPQDRQFILSSKKLLLSDSGFYLCAWATGPNQPQHFGDGTRLSIL.

The chain recombines TRBV5-1 with TRBJ2-1; tentatively, D is TRBD2 (6 bases). The length of the CDR3 is 14 residues. Germline V gene lookup returns CDR1 SGHRS and CDR2 YFSETQ. V was clipped by 7 bases and J by 1 base, with 12 bases between them. CDR3 sequence reads: CASGGTPSYNEQFF. DNA for the CDR3: TGCGCCAGCGGGGGGACGCCGTCCTACAATGAGCAGTTCTTC. Combining the CDR3 with reference TRBV5-1 and TRBJ2-1 gives the whole variable domain KAGVTQTPRYLIKTRGQQVTLSCSPISGHRSVSWYQQTPGQGLQFLFEYFSETQRNKGNFPGRFSGRQFSNSRSEMNVSTLELGDSALYLCASGGTPSYNEQFFGPGTRLTVL.

The CDR3 sequence: CASSLRGAKETQYF. CDR3 in DNA: TGTGCCAGCAGCTTGCGGGGGGCTAAAGAGACCCAGTACTTC. The V and J genes are TRBV7-9 and TRBJ2-5; 8 bases match TRBD2. The germline gives CDR1 SEHNR, CDR2 FQNEAQ (reference sequence). There are 14 residues in the CDR3. The J segment lost 3 bases and the V segment lost 3 bases, leaving 3 bases of the junction unmatched.

The chain has TRBV24-1 and TRBJ1-1; weak D call: TRBD1 (6 bases). V lost 7 bases and J 6 bases, leaving 23 bases between the germline ends. Germline CDR1 and CDR2: KGHDR and SFDVKD. This CDR3 has 16 residues. The CDR3 coding sequence is TGTGCCACCAGCGACCGAGGGGGGAGGGGGTACTCTGAAGCTTTCTTT. It translates to CATSDRGGRGYSEAFF.

This chain joins TRBV30 and TRBJ2-3; 11 nucleotides agree with TRBD2. This CDR3 is built from 17 residues. Germline CDR1 and CDR2: GTSNPN and SVGIG (reference sequence). Unmatched junction bases numbered 8, after V lost 2 bases and J lost 1 base. This chain's CDR3 is CAWSRTSGSWGTDTQYF. As DNA, the CDR3 is TGTGCCTGGAGTCGTACTAGCGGGAGCTGGGGCACAGATACGCAGTATTTT. Full variable domain (remainder filled in from reference TRBV30 and TRBJ2-3): SQTIHQWPATLVQPVGSPLSLECTVEGTSNPNLYWYRQAAGRGLQLLFYSVGIGQISSEVPQNLSASRPQDRQFILSSKKLLLSDSGFYLCAWSRTSGSWGTDTQYFGPGTRLTVL.

This chain uses TRBV18 with TRBJ2-1; 10 bases map to TRBD2. This CDR3 comprises 17 residues. Per germline, CDR1 KGHSH and CDR2 LQKENI. Losses at the gene ends were 5 bases for V and 0 bases for J; bases not matched to a gene: 7. The CDR3 loop reads CASSKTSGTSSYNEQFF. CDR3 in DNA: TGTGCCAGCTCAAAAACTAGCGGGACGAGCTCCTACAATGAGCAGTTCTTC.

The genes are TRBV4-1 and TRBJ2-2; D may be TRBD1 (5 bases). The CDR3 loop spans 16 amino acids. CDR1 and CDR2 from the germline V gene are MGHRA and YSYEKL. V lost 1 base to trimming and J lost 1 base, with 10 bases between them. As DNA, the CDR3 is TGCGCCAGCAGCCAAGCTGGTCAGGGGAACACCGGGGAGCTGTTTTTT. Translation gives CASSQAGQGNTGELFF.

The V gene is TRBV19, the J gene TRBJ2-1; possible D gene TRBD1, 5 bases. The germline gives CDR1 LNHDA, CDR2 SQIVND (reference sequence). V gave up 2 bases and J gave up 5 bases, with 13 bases separating them. The CDR3 contains 15 residues. CDR3 residues: CASSILQGTDNEQFF. Written as DNA, the CDR3 is TGTGCCAGTAGTATACTGCAGGGAACGGACAATGAGCAGTTCTTC.

V usage is TRBV2 and J usage is TRBJ2-3, with D possibly TRBD2 on 6 matching bases. CDR3 length: 15 amino acids. From germline, CDR1 is SNHLY and CDR2 FYNNEI. Trimming removed 6 bases from V and 3 bases from J, with 16 bases in between. CDR3 region: CASRTALSGTDTQYF. For the CDR3, the DNA is TGTGCCAGCAGGACCGCATTAAGCGGGACAGATACGCAGTATTTT. The whole variable domain, remainder taken from reference TRBV2 and TRBJ2-3, is EPEVTQTPSHQVTQMGQEVILRCVPISNHLYFYWYRQILGQKVEFLVSFYNNEISEKSEIFDDQFSVERPDGSNFTLKIRSTKLEDSAMYFCASRTALSGTDTQYFGPGTRLTVL.

The rearrangement joins TRBV2 to TRBJ2-1; D remains unclear. Looked up from germline, CDR1 is SNHLY and CDR2 is FYNNEI. V lost 6 bases and J 7 bases, leaving 10 bases between the germline ends. CDR3 size: 12 residues. The CDR3 DNA is TGTGCCAGCAGGAGCGACCAAAATGAGCAGTTCTTC. Its translation: CASRSDQNEQFF.

The chain couples TRBV2 to TRBJ2-3, with a weak D call TRBD2 (6 bases). The CDR3 covers 17 residues. The V gene lost 6 bases and the J gene lost 4 bases, with 23 bases spanning the gap. Per the germline V gene, CDR1 is SNHLY and CDR2 is FYNNEI. The CDR3 DNA is TGTGCCAGCAGGGGACGGGTTAGACGGGCGGGGCCAGATACGCAGTATTTT. It translates to CASRGRVRRAGPDTQYF.

Details on this clone: At the DNA level, this CDR3 is encoded by other sequences in the same sample as well. The genes are TRBV7-9 and TRBJ2-2, with D possibly being TRBD1 (6 bases). The germline CDR1 and CDR2 sequences are SEHNR and FQNEAQ (reference sequence). This CDR3 is 15 amino acids long. V was pared by 5 bases and J by 2 bases, with 12 bases between. This CDR3 is CASSPRDTNTGELFF. CDR3 sequence (DNA): TGTGCCAGCAGCCCACGGGACACTAACACCGGGGAGCTGTTTTTT.

The chain has TRBV19 and TRBJ1-5; possible D gene TRBD1, 5 bases. CDR1 is LNHDA, CDR2 SQIVND, per germline (reference sequence). V dropped 4 bases and J dropped 3 bases, with 16 bases sitting between them. The CDR3 totals 16 residues. The CDR3 spells CASSSPARQPNQPQHF. The CDR3 nucleotides are TGTGCCAGTAGTAGCCCCGCTCGACAGCCCAATCAGCCCCAGCATTTT.

V is TRBV6-6 and J is TRBJ1-2, with TRBD1 matching over 7 bases. J gave up 6 bases and V 4 bases, and 5 bases lay outside the gene matches. This CDR3 has 13 amino acids. Germline V gene sequence: CDR1 MNHNY, CDR2 SVGAGI (reference sequence). This CDR3 reads CASSSPTGDGYTF. The CDR3 coding sequence is TGTGCCAGCAGTTCTCCAACAGGGGATGGCTACACCTTC.